What follows are 23 T cell receptor beta chains derived from one specimen sequenced in a study of OX40 agonist ivuxolimab in advanced cancers. Library preparation used the immunoSEQ multiplex PCR assay. The source is immuneACCESS, and TCRdb retained only in-frame sequences with V and J called. Part of the clones is not carried over; for the studies checked, unresolved V genes explain less than half of this, and the remainder is unexplained. Counted in this sample were more than 50,000 clones; roughly 87% of them appeared once. Around 2% of the sample is held by the ten biggest clonotypes. The material was CD4+ or CD8+ T cells sorted from blood, obtained in a trial of the OX40 agonist ivuxolimab. The receptor set was obtained from an adult with an advanced solid tumor such as melanoma, head and neck, liver or kidney cancer.

J is TRBJ1-1 and V is TRBV20-1, with D unresolved. CDR3 length: 10 residues. Germline CDR1 is DFQATT and CDR2 is SNEGSKA (reference sequence). V was trimmed by 2 bases and J by 5 bases, leaving 3 bases between them. The CDR3 nucleotides read TGCAGTGCTAGACGTACTGAAGCTTTCTTT. Its translation: CSARRTEAFF.

Notes on this clone: One end of the junction does not line up with germline, which may come from a read error. The V and J genes are TRBV6-1 and TRBJ1-5; D gene uncertain. CDR1 MNHNS and CDR2 SASEGT come from the germline V gene. The CDR3 covers 14 residues. CDR3 protein: CAGSEGLNSQPQHF. The CDR3 bases are TGTGCCGGCAGTGAAGGATTGAATTCTCAGCCCCAGCATTTT.

CDR3 nucleotides: TGTGCCAGCAGCCGGGACCCCACAGATACGCAGTATTTT. Translation: CASSRDPTDTQYF. The V gene is TRBV5-4, the J gene TRBJ2-3, with D possibly being TRBD1 or TRBD2 (5 bases each). The ends were cut back, 4 bases at V and 2 bases at J, with 8 bases in the middle. This CDR3 region has 13 residues. Looked up from germline, CDR1 is SGHNT and CDR2 is YYREEE (reference sequence).

This clone was recorded only once. The chain is built from TRBV7-2 and TRBJ2-7; no reliable D call. From germline, CDR1 is SGHTA and CDR2 FQGNSA. Trimming shortened V by 5 bases and J by 4 bases, and 6 bases separated the two germline ends. The CDR3 is 11 residues long. CDR3 residues: CASSAAYEQYF. CDR3 nucleotide sequence: TGTGCCAGCAGCGCAGCATACGAGCAGTACTTC.

The gene calls are TRBV5-1 and TRBJ1-2; D is uncertain. V dropped 1 base and J dropped 3 bases, with 7 bases sitting between them. The CDR3 runs to 13 residues. Per the germline V gene, CDR1 is SGHRS and CDR2 is YFSETQ. CDR3 nucleotide sequence: TGCGCCAGCAGCTTGTACGGGGACTATGGCTACACCTTC. It specifies CASSLYGDYGYTF.

V is TRBV5-1 and J is TRBJ1-1, with a weak D call TRBD1 (5 bases). The length of the CDR3 is 16 residues. The V and J ends lost 0 bases and 4 bases respectively, with 16 bases between them. Germline CDR1 and CDR2: SGHRS and YFSETQ. The CDR3 protein is CASSLAPGEGSTEAFF. The CDR3 bases are TGCGCCAGCAGCTTGGCCCCCGGGGAGGGGAGCACTGAAGCTTTCTTT.

V gene TRBV28 combines with J gene TRBJ1-2; 7 bases are a match to TRBD1. Germline assignment: CDR1 MDHEN and CDR2 SYDVKM. The CDR3 covers 16 residues. J gave up 4 bases and V 3 bases, and 11 bases lay outside the gene matches. DNA for the CDR3: TGTGCCAGCAGTTTTCAGGGGGTCGAGTTTGGCTATGGCTACACCTTC. Residues: CASSFQGVEFGYGYTF.

The rearrangement joins TRBV25-1 to TRBJ2-5, with D possibly TRBD2 on 5 matching bases. CDR1 and CDR2 from the germline V gene are MGHDK and SYGVNS. This CDR3 comprises 12 residues. The V end lost 0 bases, the J end lost 9 bases, and 8 bases lay between the germline ends. The CDR3 nucleotides are TGTGCCAGCAGTGAATACTGGCGGGCCCAGTACTTC. The encoded protein is CASSEYWRAQYF.

V usage is TRBV6-6 and J usage is TRBJ1-2; no firm D call. Germline V gene data show CDR1 as MNHNY and CDR2 as SVGAGI (reference sequence). The germline V and J ends were trimmed by 8 bases and 0 bases, with 10 bases remaining between them. The CDR3 loop spans 13 amino acids. The CDR3 loop is CASENVANYGYTF. DNA for the CDR3: TGTGCCAGCGAGAACGTAGCTAACTATGGCTACACCTTC.

V and J are TRBV6-5 and TRBJ1-6; no reliable D call. CDR1 MNHEY and CDR2 SVGAGI come from the germline V gene. Trimming shortened V by 6 bases and J by 8 bases, and 11 bases separated the two germline ends. This CDR3 has 13 residues. CDR3 residues: CASRRTVDSPLHF. CDR3 coding DNA: TGTGCCAGCAGAAGGACGGTCGATTCACCCCTCCACTTT.

This rearrangement joins TRBV28 to TRBJ2-7; D perhaps matches TRBD1 (5 bases). Germline CDR1 and CDR2: MDHEN and SYDVKM. The CDR3 sequence is 12 residues long. The V and J ends lost 8 bases and 3 bases respectively, with 11 bases between them. In nucleotides, the CDR3 is TGTGCCAGCGGGGCAGGGTTCTACGAGCAGTACTTC. It specifies CASGAGFYEQYF.

The chain carries TRBV11-2 and TRBJ2-1; 10 positions agree with TRBD2. Trimming cost V 2 bases and J 6 bases; bases outside gene matches: 4. CDR3 length equals 15 residues. Germline V gene data show CDR1 as SGHAT and CDR2 as FQNNGV. The CDR3 sequence: CASSLLTSGANEQFF. CDR3 DNA: TGTGCCAGCAGCTTACTCACTAGCGGGGCCAATGAGCAGTTCTTC.

The chain combines TRBV28 with TRBJ1-2; D gene unclear. The CDR3 runs 12 residues. V lost 6 bases and J 8 bases, leaving 13 bases between the germline ends. CDR1 is MDHEN, CDR2 SYDVKM, per germline. The CDR3 region is CASRPTVRGYTF. For the CDR3, the DNA is TGTGCCAGCAGACCCACGGTCAGAGGCTACACCTTC.

This sequence joins TRBV7-9 and TRBJ2-4; D tentatively fits TRBD1 or TRBD2 (6 bases each). Germline assignment: CDR1 SEHNR and CDR2 FQNEAQ (reference sequence). CDR3 length equals 16 residues. V dropped 1 base and J dropped 7 bases, with 17 bases sitting between them. CDR3 in amino acids: CASSLGLGGGVNIQYF. The DNA of the CDR3 is TGTGCCAGCAGCTTAGGTCTGGGGGGCGGTGTCAACATTCAGTACTTC.

The chain is built from TRBV5-1 and TRBJ1-1, with D possibly TRBD1 on 6 matching bases. The length of the CDR3 is 15 residues. Germline V gene sequence: CDR1 SGHRS, CDR2 YFSETQ. V was pared by 4 bases and J by 0 bases, with 13 bases between. CDR3 residues: CASSRTGLLNTEAFF. The CDR3 region has the DNA TGCGCCAGCAGCAGAACAGGGCTACTGAACACTGAAGCTTTCTTT.

The V call is TRBV9, the J call TRBJ1-3; 9 bases align to TRBD1. The V gene end was trimmed by 4 bases and the J gene end by 3 bases; junction bases not matched to a gene: 14. The germline CDR1 and CDR2 sequences are SGDLS and YYNGEE. The CDR3 runs 18 residues. CDR3 protein: CASSIRDRAIEGGNTIYF. The CDR3 region has the DNA TGTGCCAGCAGCATCCGGGACAGGGCGATTGAAGGTGGAAACACCATATATTTT.

The chain employs TRBV20-1 and TRBJ2-3; D uncertain. The CDR3 covers 11 residues. V shed 6 bases and J shed 2 bases, with 6 bases lying between them. CDR1 is DFQATT, CDR2 SNEGSKA, per germline (reference sequence). The CDR3 here is CSAATTDTQYF. The CDR3 DNA follows: TGCAGTGCGGCTACCACAGATACGCAGTATTTT.

V and J are TRBV28 and TRBJ1-2; D is unclear. The CDR3 is 12 amino acids. Germline V gene sequence: CDR1 MDHEN, CDR2 SYDVKM. The CDR3 loop reads CAEGSSNYGYTF. CDR3 coding DNA: TGTGCAGAGGGATCGTCGAACTATGGCTACACCTTC.

The J gene is TRBJ1-3, the V gene TRBV4-3, with D possibly being TRBD1 (5 bases). V dropped 0 bases and J dropped 3 bases, with 12 bases sitting between them. CDR3 length equals 16 residues. CDR1 and CDR2 (germline): LGHNA, YSLEER. CDR3 DNA: TGCGCCAGCAGCCAAGATGGGGCCCTCGGTGGAAACACCATATATTTT. Its protein product is CASSQDGALGGNTIYF.

The chain carries TRBV7-2 and TRBJ2-7, with D perhaps being TRBD1 or TRBD2 (6 bases each). Trimming pared 3 bases from V and 0 bases from J, leaving 15 bases between. The CDR3 consists of 16 residues. Germline values: CDR1 SGHTA, CDR2 FQGNSA. CDR3 region: CASSFEGGSSSYEQYF. The CDR3 bases are TGTGCCAGCAGCTTCGAGGGGGGCTCAAGCTCCTACGAGCAGTACTTC.

The chain's CDR3 is CASSRGGRNTEAFF. The CDR3 DNA follows: TGTGCCAGTAGTCGAGGGGGCCGGAACACTGAAGCTTTCTTT. The chain employs TRBV19 and TRBJ1-1; 7 bases are a match to TRBD1. V lost 5 bases to trimming and J lost 1 base; unmatched junction nucleotides: 4. This CDR3 is 14 amino acids long. Germline lookup yields CDR1 LNHDA and CDR2 SQIVND (reference sequence). Variable domain in full (rest from reference TRBV19 and TRBJ1-1): DGGITQSPKYLFRKEGQNVTLSCEQNLNHDAMYWYRQDPGQGLRLIYYSQIVNDFQKGDIAEGYSVSREKKESFPLTVTSAQKNPTAFYLCASSRGGRNTEAFFGQGTRLTVV.

The chain combines TRBV28 with TRBJ1-2; D gene ambiguous. The CDR3 loop spans 15 amino acids. Germline V gene lookup returns CDR1 MDHEN and CDR2 SYDVKM. V dropped 9 bases and J dropped 4 bases, with 21 bases sitting between them. The CDR3 DNA reads TGTGCCAGTCTACAGCCCGGAGAAGGATCCTATGGCTACACCTTC. Protein product: CASLQPGEGSYGYTF.

The chain is built from TRBV10-3 and TRBJ2-3; D is unresolved. The V gene's germline CDR1 is ENHRY and CDR2 SYGVKD. CDR3 length equals 11 residues. V was pared by 0 bases and J by 6 bases, with 1 base between. In DNA, the CDR3 is TGTGCCATCAGTGAGTCCGATACGCAGTATTTT. Its protein product is CAISESDTQYF.